This T cell receptor (beta chain) came from a study of cytotoxic CD8 clonotypes in ibrutinib-treated CLL. About the study: Partial responses numbered around 24 and complete responses 2; after a median about 72 months, about 15 stayed remitted and around 12 progressed. Sequenced samples delivered averages of 255,043 productive templates and around 94,000 productive rearrangements. Whole-study findings and limits: Increased clonality at ibrutinib response gave way to a return toward baseline at progression.

The CDR3 has 14 amino acids. Germline CDR1 SGHAT, CDR2 FQNNGV. Losses at the gene ends were 3 bases for V and 1 base for J; bases not matched to a gene: 3. Researchers set a sequencing depth target of 1 in 200,000 to 1 in 1 million T cells. Assay: immunoSEQ multiplex PCR; the TCRdb copy retains only in-frame clones and omits some. The repertoire holds around 14,000 clones, with 52% as singletons. This clone was recorded a few times. What it binds is unknown. The specimen was PBMCs, collected at a roughly 24-month disease-progression time point, from a patient treated with ibrutinib. The chain joins TRBV11-2 to TRBJ2-7; TRBD2 matches 7 bases. The clonotype originates from a human donor with chronic lymphocytic leukemia. The chain's CDR3 is CASSFSGGSYEQYF. CDR3 in DNA: TGTGCCAGCAGCTTCTCGGGGGGATCCTACGAGCAGTACTTC.